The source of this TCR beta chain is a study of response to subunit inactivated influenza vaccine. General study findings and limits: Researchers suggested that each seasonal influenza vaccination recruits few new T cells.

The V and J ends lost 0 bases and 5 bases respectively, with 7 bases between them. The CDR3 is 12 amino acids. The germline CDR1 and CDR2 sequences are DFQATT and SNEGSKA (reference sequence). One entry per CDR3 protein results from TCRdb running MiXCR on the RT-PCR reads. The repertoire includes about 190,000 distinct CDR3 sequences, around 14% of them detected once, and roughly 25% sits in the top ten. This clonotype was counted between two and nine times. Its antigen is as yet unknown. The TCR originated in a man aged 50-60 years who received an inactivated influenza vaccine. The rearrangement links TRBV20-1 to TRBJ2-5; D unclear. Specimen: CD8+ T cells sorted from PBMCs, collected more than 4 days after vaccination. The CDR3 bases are TGCAGTGCTAGAGATCCCGTTGAGACCCAGTACTTC. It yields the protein CSARDPVETQYF.